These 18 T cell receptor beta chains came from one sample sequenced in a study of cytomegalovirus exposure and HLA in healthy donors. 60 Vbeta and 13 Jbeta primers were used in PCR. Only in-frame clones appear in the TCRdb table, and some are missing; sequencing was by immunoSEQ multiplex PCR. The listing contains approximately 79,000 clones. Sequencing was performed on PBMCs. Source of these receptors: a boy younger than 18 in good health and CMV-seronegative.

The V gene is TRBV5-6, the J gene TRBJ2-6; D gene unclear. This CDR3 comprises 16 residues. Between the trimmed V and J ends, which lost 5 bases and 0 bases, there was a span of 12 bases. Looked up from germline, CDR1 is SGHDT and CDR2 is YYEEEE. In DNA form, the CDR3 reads TGTGCCAGCAGGTCACGGCCGGGCTCTGGGGCCAACGTCCTGACTTTC. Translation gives CASRSRPGSGANVLTF.

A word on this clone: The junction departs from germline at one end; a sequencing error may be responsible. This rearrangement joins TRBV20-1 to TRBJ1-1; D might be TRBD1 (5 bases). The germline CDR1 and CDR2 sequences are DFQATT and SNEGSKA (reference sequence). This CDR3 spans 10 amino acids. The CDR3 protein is CSVVDSHARF. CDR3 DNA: TGCAGTGTCGTAGACAGTCACGCACGGTTT.

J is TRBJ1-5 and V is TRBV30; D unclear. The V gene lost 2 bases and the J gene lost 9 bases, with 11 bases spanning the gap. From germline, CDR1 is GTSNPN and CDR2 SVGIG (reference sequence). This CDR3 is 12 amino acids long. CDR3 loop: CAWSPVAGPQHF. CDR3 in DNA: TGTGCCTGGAGTCCCGTAGCGGGGCCCCAGCATTTT.

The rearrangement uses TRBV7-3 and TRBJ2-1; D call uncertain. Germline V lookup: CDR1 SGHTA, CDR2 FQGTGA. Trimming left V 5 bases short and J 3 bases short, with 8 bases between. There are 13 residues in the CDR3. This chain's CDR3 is CASSLGFYNEQFF. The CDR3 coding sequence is TGTGCCAGCAGCCTGGGCTTCTACAATGAGCAGTTCTTC.

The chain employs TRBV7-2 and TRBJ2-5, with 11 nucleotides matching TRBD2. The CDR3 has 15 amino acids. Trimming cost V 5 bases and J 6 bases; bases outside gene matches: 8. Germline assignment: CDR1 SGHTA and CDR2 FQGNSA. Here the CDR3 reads CASSLLAGGGQTQYF. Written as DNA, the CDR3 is TGTGCCAGCAGCCTGCTAGCGGGAGGTGGACAGACCCAGTACTTC.

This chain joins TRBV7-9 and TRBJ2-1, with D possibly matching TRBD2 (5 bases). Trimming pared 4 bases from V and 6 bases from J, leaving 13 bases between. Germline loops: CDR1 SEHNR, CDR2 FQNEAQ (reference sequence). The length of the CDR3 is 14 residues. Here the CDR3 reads CASSYEKSGNEQFF. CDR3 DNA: TGTGCCAGCAGCTATGAGAAAAGCGGCAATGAGCAGTTCTTC.

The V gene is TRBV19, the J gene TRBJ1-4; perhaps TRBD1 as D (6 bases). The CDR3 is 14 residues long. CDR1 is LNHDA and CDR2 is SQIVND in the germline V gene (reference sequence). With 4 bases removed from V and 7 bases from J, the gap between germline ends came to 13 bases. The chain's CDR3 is CASSTRRGGEKLFF. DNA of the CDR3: TGTGCCAGTAGTACCAGAAGAGGGGGTGAAAAACTGTTTTTT.

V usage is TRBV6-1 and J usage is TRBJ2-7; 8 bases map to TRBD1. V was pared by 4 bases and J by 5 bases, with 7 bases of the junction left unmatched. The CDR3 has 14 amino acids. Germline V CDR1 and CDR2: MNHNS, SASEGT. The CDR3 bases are TGTGCCAGCAGTGGACGTTCAGGGGGCCACGAGCAGTACTTC. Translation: CASSGRSGGHEQYF.

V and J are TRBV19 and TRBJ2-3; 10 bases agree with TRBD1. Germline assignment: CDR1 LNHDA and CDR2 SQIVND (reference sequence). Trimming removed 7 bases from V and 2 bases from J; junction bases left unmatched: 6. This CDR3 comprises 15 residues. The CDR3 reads CASNPTGGFTDTQYF. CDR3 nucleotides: TGTGCCAGTAATCCGACAGGGGGCTTCACAGATACGCAGTATTTT.

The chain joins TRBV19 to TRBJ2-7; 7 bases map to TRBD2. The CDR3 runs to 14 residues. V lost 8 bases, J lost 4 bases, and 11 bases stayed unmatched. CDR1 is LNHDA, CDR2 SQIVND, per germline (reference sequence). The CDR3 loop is CASQRSGESYEQYF. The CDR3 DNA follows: TGTGCCAGTCAAAGGAGCGGGGAGTCGTACGAGCAGTACTTC.

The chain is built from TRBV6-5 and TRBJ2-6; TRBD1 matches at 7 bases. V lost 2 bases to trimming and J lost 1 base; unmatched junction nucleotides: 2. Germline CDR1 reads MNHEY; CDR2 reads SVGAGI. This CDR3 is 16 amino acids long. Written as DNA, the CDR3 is TGTGCCAGCAGTTACGCGACAGGGTCTGGGGCCAACGTCCTGACTTTC. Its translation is CASSYATGSGANVLTF.

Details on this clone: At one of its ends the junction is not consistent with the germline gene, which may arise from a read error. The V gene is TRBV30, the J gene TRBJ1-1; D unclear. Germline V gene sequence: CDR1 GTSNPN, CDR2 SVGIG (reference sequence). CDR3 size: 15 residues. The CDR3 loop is CAGSERMRDFAEAFF. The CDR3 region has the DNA TGTGCCGGGAGTGAACGAATGAGGGATTTCGCTGAAGCTTTCTTT. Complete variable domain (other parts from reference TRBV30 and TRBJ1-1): SQTIHQWPATLVQPVGSPLSLECTVEGTSNPNLYWYRQAAGRGLQLLFYSVGIGQISSEVPQNLSASRPQDRQFILSSKKLLLSDSGFYLCAGSERMRDFAEAFFGQGTRLTVV.

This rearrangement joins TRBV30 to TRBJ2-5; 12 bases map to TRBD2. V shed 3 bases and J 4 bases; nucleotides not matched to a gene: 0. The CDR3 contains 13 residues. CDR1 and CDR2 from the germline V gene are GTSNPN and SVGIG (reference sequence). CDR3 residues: CAWRTSGGETQYF. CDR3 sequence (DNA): TGTGCCTGGAGGACTAGCGGGGGAGAGACCCAGTACTTC.

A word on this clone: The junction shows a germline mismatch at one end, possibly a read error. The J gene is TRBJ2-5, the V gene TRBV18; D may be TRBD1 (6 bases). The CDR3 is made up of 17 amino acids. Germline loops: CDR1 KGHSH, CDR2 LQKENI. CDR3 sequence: CASSRVPDSDFQENQYF. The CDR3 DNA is TGTGCCAGCTCACGGGTACCGGACAGTGACTTTCAAGAGAACCAGTACTTC. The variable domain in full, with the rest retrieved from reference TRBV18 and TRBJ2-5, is NAGVMQNPRHLVRRRGQEARLRCSPMKGHSHVYWYRQLPEEGLKFMVYLQKENIIDESGMPKERFSAEFPKEGPSILRIQQVVRGDSAAYFCASSRVPDSDFQENQYFGPGTRLLVL.

The CDR3 nucleotides read TGTGCCAGTACCGGGACTAACGGTCCGAGCAATGAGCAGTTCTTC. Its protein product is CASTGTNGPSNEQFF. V is TRBV7-9 and J is TRBJ2-1; 7 nucleotides match TRBD2. The CDR3 loop spans 15 amino acids. Germline V gives CDR1 SEHNR, CDR2 FQNEAQ (reference sequence). V shed 9 bases and J 6 bases; nucleotides not matched to a gene: 14.

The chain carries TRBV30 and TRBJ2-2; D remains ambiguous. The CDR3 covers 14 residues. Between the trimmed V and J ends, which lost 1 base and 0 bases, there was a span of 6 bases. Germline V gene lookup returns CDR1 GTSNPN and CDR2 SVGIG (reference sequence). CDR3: CAWSARTNTGELFF. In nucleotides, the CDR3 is TGTGCCTGGAGTGCCAGGACGAACACCGGGGAGCTGTTTTTT. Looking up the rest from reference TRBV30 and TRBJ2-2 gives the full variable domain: SQTIHQWPATLVQPVGSPLSLECTVEGTSNPNLYWYRQAAGRGLQLLFYSVGIGQISSEVPQNLSASRPQDRQFILSSKKLLLSDSGFYLCAWSARTNTGELFFGEGSRLTVL.

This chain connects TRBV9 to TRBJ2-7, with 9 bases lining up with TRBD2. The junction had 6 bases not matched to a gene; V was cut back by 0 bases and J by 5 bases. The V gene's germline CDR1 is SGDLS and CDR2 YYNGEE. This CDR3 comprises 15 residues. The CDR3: CASSVGGRAVDEQYF. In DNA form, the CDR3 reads TGTGCCAGCAGCGTAGGCGGGAGGGCCGTAGACGAGCAGTACTTC.

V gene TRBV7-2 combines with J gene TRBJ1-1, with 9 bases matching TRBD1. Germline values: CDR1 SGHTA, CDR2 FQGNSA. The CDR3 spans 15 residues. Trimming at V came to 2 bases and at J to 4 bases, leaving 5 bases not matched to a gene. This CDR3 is CASSLSVTGGTEAFF. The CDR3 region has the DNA TGTGCCAGCAGCTTATCTGTGACAGGGGGCACTGAAGCTTTCTTT.